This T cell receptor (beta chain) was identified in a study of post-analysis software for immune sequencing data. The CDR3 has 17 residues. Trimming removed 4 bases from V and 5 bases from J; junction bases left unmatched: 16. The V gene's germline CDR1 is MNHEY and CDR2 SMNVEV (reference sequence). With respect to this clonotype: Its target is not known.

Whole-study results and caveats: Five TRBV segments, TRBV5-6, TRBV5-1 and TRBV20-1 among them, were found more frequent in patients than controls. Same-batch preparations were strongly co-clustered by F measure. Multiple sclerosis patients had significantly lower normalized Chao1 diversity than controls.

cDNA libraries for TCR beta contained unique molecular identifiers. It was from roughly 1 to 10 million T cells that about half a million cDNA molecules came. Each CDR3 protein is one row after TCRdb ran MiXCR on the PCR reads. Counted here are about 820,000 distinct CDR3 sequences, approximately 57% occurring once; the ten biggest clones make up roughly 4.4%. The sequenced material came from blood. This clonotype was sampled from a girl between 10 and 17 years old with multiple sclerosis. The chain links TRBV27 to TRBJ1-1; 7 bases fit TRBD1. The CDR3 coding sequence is TGTGCCAGCAGTTGGGACATGGACAGGTGGTTGACTACTGAAGCTTTCTTT. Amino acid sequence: CASSWDMDRWLTTEAFF.